The 9 T cell receptor beta chains reported below all come from one sample, sequenced in a study of cytomegalovirus exposure and HLA in healthy donors. Primers included in the PCR were 60 Vbeta and 13 Jbeta primers. Produced via immunoSEQ multiplex PCR; TCRdb's table is partial and in-frame only. The sample yields roughly 200,000 clones, 70% to 80% seen once. Sequencing input: PBMCs. Receptors originate from a young man in good health and CMV-seronegative.

The rearrangement links TRBV5-1 to TRBJ2-7, with TRBD2 matching over 7 bases. The CDR3 consists of 14 residues. With V trimmed by 4 bases and J by 2 bases, 6 bases remained unmatched. Germline V gene data show CDR1 as SGHRS and CDR2 as YFSETQ. CDR3 amino acids: CASSSGIIPYEQYF. The CDR3 nucleotides read TGCGCCAGCAGCAGCGGGATAATACCCTACGAGCAGTACTTC.

This clone was seen a handful of times. The chain couples TRBV18 to TRBJ2-1; D is unresolved. The V gene's germline CDR1 is KGHSH and CDR2 LQKENI. The CDR3 has 14 residues. Deletions cut 4 bases from V and 9 bases from J, with 16 bases between. CDR3 sequence reads: CASSQPPARVEQFF. The CDR3 DNA reads as TGTGCCAGCTCACAACCACCCGCCCGGGTTGAGCAGTTCTTC.

The chain is built from TRBV11-2 and TRBJ2-7; tentatively, D is TRBD2 (5 bases). The length of the CDR3 is 14 residues. Trimming took 2 bases from V and 1 from J, leaving 9 bases between them. CDR1 is SGHAT and CDR2 is FQNNGV in the germline V gene. The CDR3 region is CASSLIEGSYEQYF. CDR3 DNA: TGTGCCAGCAGCTTAATCGAGGGTTCCTACGAGCAGTACTTC. The variable domain in full, completed from reference TRBV11-2 and TRBJ2-7, reads EAGVAQSPRYKIIEKRQSVAFWCNPISGHATLYWYQQILGQGPKLLIQFQNNGVVDDSQLPKDRFSAERLKGVDSTLKIQPAKLEDSAVYLCASSLIEGSYEQYFGPGTRLTVT.

This sequence joins TRBV6-6 and TRBJ1-2; D is uncertain. Germline CDR1 is MNHNY and CDR2 is SVGAGI (reference sequence). This CDR3 spans 13 amino acids. Deletions cut 4 bases from V and 7 bases from J, with 13 bases between. The CDR3 sequence is CASSWAQLGGYTF. DNA of the CDR3: TGTGCCAGCAGTTGGGCCCAGCTCGGTGGCTACACCTTC.

V and J are TRBV19 and TRBJ1-6, with 10 bases lining up with TRBD1. Germline-derived CDR1 and CDR2 are LNHDA and SQIVND (reference sequence). The CDR3 length is 14 residues. Trimming at V came to 6 bases and at J to 9 bases, leaving 5 bases not matched to a gene. This chain's CDR3 is CASRGGDRGSPLHF. The CDR3 DNA sequence: TGTGCCAGTAGAGGCGGGGACAGGGGTTCACCCCTCCACTTT.

The chain is built from TRBV7-3 and TRBJ1-1; 7 bases fit TRBD1. Trimming cost V 5 bases and J 10 bases; bases outside gene matches: 10. The CDR3 contains 13 residues. From germline, CDR1 is SGHTA and CDR2 FQGTGA. The CDR3 nucleotides read TGTGCCAGCAGCATAGACTCGGGACAGAGAGCTTTCTTT. Translated: CASSIDSGQRAFF. The full variable domain, rest sourced from reference TRBV7-3 and TRBJ1-1, is GAGVSQTPSNKVTEKGKYVELRCDPISGHTALYWYRQSLGQGPEFLIYFQGTGAADDSGLPNDRFFAVRPEGSVSTLKIQRTERGDSAVYLCASSIDSGQRAFFGQGTRLTVV.

The chain employs TRBV6-6 and TRBJ2-1; 8 nucleotides line up with TRBD2. Germline CDR1 MNHNY, CDR2 SVGAGI (reference sequence). This CDR3 spans 14 amino acids. Trimming at V came to 2 bases and at J to 7 bases, leaving 4 bases not matched to a gene. The CDR3 sequence: CASSYGTSSNEQFF. For the CDR3, the DNA is TGTGCCAGCAGTTACGGGACTAGTTCGAATGAGCAGTTCTTC.

The chain joins TRBV10-1 to TRBJ2-5, with a weak D call TRBD2 (5 bases). V was pared by 2 bases and J by 1 base, with 11 bases between. The germline V gene has CDR1 WNHNN and CDR2 SYGVQD (reference sequence). This CDR3 contains 15 residues. The CDR3 sequence is CASSEGRTPQETQYF. Written as DNA, the CDR3 is TGCGCCAGCAGTGAGGGGAGAACACCCCAAGAGACCCAGTACTTC.

This chain links TRBV18 with TRBJ1-1; D is perhaps TRBD1 (5 bases). Germline V gene data show CDR1 as KGHSH and CDR2 as LQKENI. The CDR3 spans 15 residues. V lost 5 bases to trimming and J lost 3 bases, with 16 bases between them. CDR3 in DNA: TGTGCCAGCTCAAACTTCCAGGGAATTGACACTGAAGCTTTCTTT. Translating it yields CASSNFQGIDTEAFF.